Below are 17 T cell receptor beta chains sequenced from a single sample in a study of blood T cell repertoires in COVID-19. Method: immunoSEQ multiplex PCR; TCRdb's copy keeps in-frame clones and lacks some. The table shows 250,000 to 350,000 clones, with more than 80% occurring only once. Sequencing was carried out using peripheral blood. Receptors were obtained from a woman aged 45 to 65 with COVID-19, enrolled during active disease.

The CDR3 loop reads CASSGGLAGGSISTDTQYF. The CDR3 DNA reads as TGCGCCAGCAGCGGGGGACTAGCGGGAGGGTCTATTTCCACAGATACGCAGTATTTT. The rearrangement uses TRBV5-1 and TRBJ2-3; 16 nucleotides align to TRBD2. J was trimmed by 2 bases and V by 4 bases; bases with no gene match: 10. The CDR3 is 19 amino acids. Germline V gene data show CDR1 as SGHRS and CDR2 as YFSETQ.

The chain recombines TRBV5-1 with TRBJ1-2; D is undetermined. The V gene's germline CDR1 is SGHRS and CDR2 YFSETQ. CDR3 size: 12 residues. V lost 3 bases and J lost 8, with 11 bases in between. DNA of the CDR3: TGCGCCAGCAGCTCTACTGTGTCGGGCTACACCTTC. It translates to CASSSTVSGYTF.

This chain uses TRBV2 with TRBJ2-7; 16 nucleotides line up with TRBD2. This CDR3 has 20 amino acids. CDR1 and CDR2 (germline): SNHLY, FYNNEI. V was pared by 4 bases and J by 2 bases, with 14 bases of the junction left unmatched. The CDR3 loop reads CASSGFGTSGRVIYTYEQYF. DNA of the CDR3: TGTGCCAGCAGTGGGTTTGGGACTAGCGGGAGGGTAATCTATACCTACGAGCAGTACTTC.

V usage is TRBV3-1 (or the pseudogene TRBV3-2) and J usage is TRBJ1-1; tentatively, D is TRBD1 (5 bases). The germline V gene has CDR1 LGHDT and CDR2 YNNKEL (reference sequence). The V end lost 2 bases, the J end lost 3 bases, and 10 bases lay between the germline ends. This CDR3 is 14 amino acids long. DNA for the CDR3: TGTGCCAGCAGCCAAATTGGGGGGGACACTGAAGCTTTCTTT. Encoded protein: CASSQIGGDTEAFF.

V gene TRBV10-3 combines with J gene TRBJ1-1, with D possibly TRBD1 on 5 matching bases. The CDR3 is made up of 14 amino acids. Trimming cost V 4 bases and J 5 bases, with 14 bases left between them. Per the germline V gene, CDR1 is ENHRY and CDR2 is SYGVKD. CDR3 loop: CAISVRQGKTEAFF. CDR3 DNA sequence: TGTGCCATCAGTGTGAGGCAGGGAAAAACTGAAGCTTTCTTT.

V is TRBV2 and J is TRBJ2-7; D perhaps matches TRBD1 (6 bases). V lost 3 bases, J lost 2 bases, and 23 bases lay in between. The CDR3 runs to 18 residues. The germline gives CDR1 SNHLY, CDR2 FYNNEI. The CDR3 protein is CASSDGSFLGASTYEQYF. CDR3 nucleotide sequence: TGTGCCAGCAGTGATGGTTCGTTTTTGGGGGCGAGTACCTACGAGCAGTACTTC.

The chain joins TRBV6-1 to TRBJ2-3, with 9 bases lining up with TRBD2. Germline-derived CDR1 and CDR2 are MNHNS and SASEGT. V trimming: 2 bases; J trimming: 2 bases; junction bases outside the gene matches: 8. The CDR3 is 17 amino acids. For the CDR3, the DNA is TGTGCCAGCAGTGAAAGGGGACTAGCCGCCCTCACAGATACGCAGTATTTT. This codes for CASSERGLAALTDTQYF.

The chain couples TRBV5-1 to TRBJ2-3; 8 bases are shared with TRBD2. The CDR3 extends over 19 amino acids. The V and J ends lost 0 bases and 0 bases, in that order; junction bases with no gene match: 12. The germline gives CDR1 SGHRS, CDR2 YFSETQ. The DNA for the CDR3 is TGCGCCAGCAGCTTGGGGGGAGTTGCAAGCGGGAGAAGCACAGATACGCAGTATTTT. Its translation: CASSLGGVASGRSTDTQYF.

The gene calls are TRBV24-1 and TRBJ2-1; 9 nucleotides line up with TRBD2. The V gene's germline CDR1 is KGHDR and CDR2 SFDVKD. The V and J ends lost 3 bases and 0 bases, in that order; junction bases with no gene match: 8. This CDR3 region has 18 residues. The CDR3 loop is CATSDPHWREGSYNEQFF. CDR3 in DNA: TGTGCCACCAGTGATCCCCACTGGCGGGAGGGCTCCTACAATGAGCAGTTCTTC.

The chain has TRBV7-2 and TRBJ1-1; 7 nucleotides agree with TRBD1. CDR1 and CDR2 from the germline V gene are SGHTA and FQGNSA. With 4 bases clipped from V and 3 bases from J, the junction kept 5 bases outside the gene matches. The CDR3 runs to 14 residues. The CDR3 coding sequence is TGTGCCAGCAGCTCGAGACAGGGCTACACTGAAGCTTTCTTT. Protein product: CASSSRQGYTEAFF.

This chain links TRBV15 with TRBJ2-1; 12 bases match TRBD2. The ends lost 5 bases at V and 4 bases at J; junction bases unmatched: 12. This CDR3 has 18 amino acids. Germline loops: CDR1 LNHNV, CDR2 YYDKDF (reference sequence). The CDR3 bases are TGTGCCACCAGCCCATTGCGACTAGCGGGAGTCCGGTACAATGAGCAGTTCTTC. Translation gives CATSPLRLAGVRYNEQFF.

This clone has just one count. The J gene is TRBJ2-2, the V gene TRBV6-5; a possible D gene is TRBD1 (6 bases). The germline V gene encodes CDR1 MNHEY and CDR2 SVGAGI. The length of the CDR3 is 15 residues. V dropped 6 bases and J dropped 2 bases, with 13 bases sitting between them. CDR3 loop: CASSTTGLNTGELFF. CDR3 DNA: TGTGCCAGCAGCACCACAGGGCTTAACACCGGGGAGCTGTTTTTT.

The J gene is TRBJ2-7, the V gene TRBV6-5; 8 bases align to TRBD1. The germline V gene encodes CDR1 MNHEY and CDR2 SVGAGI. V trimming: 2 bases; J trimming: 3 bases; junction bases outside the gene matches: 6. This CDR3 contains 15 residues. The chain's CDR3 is CASSYPSTGDYEQYF. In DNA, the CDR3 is TGTGCCAGCAGTTACCCATCGACAGGGGACTACGAGCAGTACTTC.

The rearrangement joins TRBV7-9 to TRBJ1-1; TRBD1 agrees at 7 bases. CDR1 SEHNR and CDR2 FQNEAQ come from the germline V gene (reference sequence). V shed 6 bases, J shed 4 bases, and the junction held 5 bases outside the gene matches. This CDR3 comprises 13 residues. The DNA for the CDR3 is TGTGCCAGCAGGCCCCAGGGGGGCACTGAAGCTTTCTTT. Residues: CASRPQGGTEAFF.

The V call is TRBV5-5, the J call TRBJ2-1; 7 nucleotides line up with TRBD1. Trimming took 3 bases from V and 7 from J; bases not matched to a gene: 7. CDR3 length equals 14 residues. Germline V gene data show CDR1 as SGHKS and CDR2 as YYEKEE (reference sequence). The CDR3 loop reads CASSSDRFVNEQFF. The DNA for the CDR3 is TGTGCCAGCAGCTCGGACAGGTTTGTGAATGAGCAGTTCTTC.

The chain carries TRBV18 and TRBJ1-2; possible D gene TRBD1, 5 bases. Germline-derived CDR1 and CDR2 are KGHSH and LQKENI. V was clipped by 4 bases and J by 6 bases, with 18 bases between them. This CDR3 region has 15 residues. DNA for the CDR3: TGTGCCAGCTCACGGAATATGGACATAGGAGATGGCTACACCTTC. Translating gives CASSRNMDIGDGYTF.

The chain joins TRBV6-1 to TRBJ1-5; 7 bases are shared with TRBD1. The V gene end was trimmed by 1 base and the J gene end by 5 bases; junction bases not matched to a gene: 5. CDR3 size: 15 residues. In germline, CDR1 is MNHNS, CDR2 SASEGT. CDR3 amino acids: CASSEGGGWDQPQHF. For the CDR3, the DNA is TGTGCCAGCAGTGAAGGAGGGGGCTGGGATCAGCCCCAGCATTTT.